These 13 T cell receptor beta chains originate from one sample sequenced in a study of blood T cell repertoires in COVID-19. Repertoires were generated with immunoSEQ multiplex PCR, while TCRdb's copy carries only in-frame clones and drops some. This table holds about 270,000 clones, about 88% found once. The material sequenced was PBMCs or T cells enriched from blood (not recorded which). The source is a woman between 45 and 65 years old who had recovered from COVID-19.

V gene TRBV30 combines with J gene TRBJ1-1, with a possible D match to TRBD1 (6 bases). The ends were cut back, 0 bases at V and 10 bases at J, with 15 bases in the middle. The germline V gene has CDR1 GTSNPN and CDR2 SVGIG (reference sequence). The CDR3 loop spans 13 amino acids. CDR3 in DNA: TGTGCCTGGAGTGTACAGGGCGTGACGGGAGCTTTCTTT. This sequence encodes CAWSVQGVTGAFF.

The gene calls are TRBV3-1 (or the pseudogene TRBV3-2) and TRBJ1-5, with a tentative D call TRBD1 (5 bases). Germline V gives CDR1 LGHDT, CDR2 YNNKEL (reference sequence). This CDR3 is built from 15 residues. Trimming removed 3 bases from V and 5 bases from J, with 14 bases in between. The CDR3: CASSHTGTWHQPQHF. Written as DNA, the CDR3 is TGTGCCAGCAGCCATACAGGAACTTGGCATCAGCCCCAGCATTTT.

This chain joins TRBV7-3 and TRBJ2-1; 8 nucleotides agree with TRBD2. The V segment lost 0 bases and the J segment 6 bases; nucleotides outside the gene matches: 4. The CDR3 covers 15 residues. Germline V gene data show CDR1 as SGHTA and CDR2 as FQGTGA. The CDR3 protein is CASSLTTGGGNEQFF. CDR3 bases: TGTGCCAGCAGCTTAACAACGGGAGGGGGCAATGAGCAGTTCTTC.

The J gene is TRBJ2-1, the V gene TRBV18; D may be TRBD2 (6 bases). The ends were cut back, 3 bases at V and 9 bases at J, with 12 bases in the middle. The V gene's germline CDR1 is KGHSH and CDR2 LQKENI. This CDR3 comprises 13 residues. The CDR3 sequence: CASSPRLDLEQFF. The CDR3 DNA follows: TGTGCCAGCTCACCCAGACTAGATCTTGAGCAGTTCTTC.

This clone was recorded at least ten times. The rearrangement uses TRBV29-1 and TRBJ2-1, with 9 bases matching TRBD2. The CDR3 contains 14 residues. The germline V gene encodes CDR1 SQVTM and CDR2 ANQGSEA. The junction had 4 bases not matched to a gene; V was cut back by 7 bases and J by 0 bases. In DNA form, the CDR3 reads TGCAGCGAGACTAGCGGCACCTCCTACAATGAGCAGTTCTTC. Encoded protein: CSETSGTSYNEQFF.

A few counts support this clone. The chain recombines TRBV18 with TRBJ2-5; D not certain. The CDR3 runs 11 residues. The germline V gene encodes CDR1 KGHSH and CDR2 LQKENI. Between the trimmed V and J ends, which lost 7 bases and 4 bases, there was a span of 7 bases. CDR3 bases: TGTGCCAGCTTCGCAGGAGAGACCCAGTACTTC. Translated, it gives CASFAGETQYF.

This clone was seen a handful of times. The rearrangement links TRBV7-9 to TRBJ2-1; D is possibly TRBD1 (5 bases). CDR1 is SEHNR, CDR2 FQNEAQ, per germline (reference sequence). Trimming took off 7 bases at V and 0 bases at J, with 10 bases between the two ends. CDR3 length: 14 amino acids. CDR3 amino acids: CASMSQGSYNEQFF. The CDR3 DNA is TGTGCCAGCATGTCGCAGGGCTCCTACAATGAGCAGTTCTTC.

This chain uses TRBV2 with TRBJ2-5, with D perhaps TRBD2 (6 bases). With 7 bases removed from V and 4 bases from J, the gap between germline ends came to 13 bases. CDR3 size: 13 residues. CDR1 and CDR2 from the germline V gene are SNHLY and FYNNEI. In DNA, the CDR3 is TGTGCCAGCAATGCCGGACTAACAGAGACCCAGTACTTC. Protein product: CASNAGLTETQYF.

J is TRBJ1-4 and V is TRBV6-5; 11 nucleotides align to TRBD1. CDR1 is MNHEY and CDR2 is SVGAGI in the germline V gene. CDR3 size: 15 residues. Losses at the gene ends were 6 bases for V and 7 bases for J; bases not matched to a gene: 7. This CDR3 reads CASRKGQGGSEKLFF. For the CDR3, the DNA is TGTGCCAGCAGGAAGGGACAGGGGGGATCTGAAAAACTGTTTTTT.

V gene TRBV6-2 or TRBV6-3 combines with J gene TRBJ2-3, with 13 positions matching TRBD2. Germline V gene lookup returns CDR1 MNHEY and CDR2 SVGEGT. Unmatched junction bases numbered 7, after V lost 4 bases and J lost 0 bases. The CDR3 extends over 18 amino acids. The DNA for the CDR3 is TGTGCCAGCAGTTGGCGGACTAGCGGGAGTAGAAGCACAGATACGCAGTATTTT. Amino acids: CASSWRTSGSRSTDTQYF.

Remarks on this clone: The sample carries other DNA sequences with the same CDR3. The chain joins TRBV28 to TRBJ2-5; 9 bases line up with TRBD1. Looked up from germline, CDR1 is MDHEN and CDR2 is SYDVKM. The V segment lost 6 bases and the J segment 5 bases; nucleotides outside the gene matches: 4. The CDR3 has 13 residues. The CDR3 DNA is TGTGCCAGCAGAAGAGACAGGGGGGAGACCCAGTACTTC. Amino acids: CASRRDRGETQYF. Using reference TRBV28 and TRBJ2-5 for the parts outside the CDR3, the full variable domain is DVKVTQSSRYLVKRTGEKVFLECVQDMDHENMFWYRQDPGLGLRLIYFSYDVKMKEKGDIPEGYSVSREKKERFSLILESASTNQTSMYLCASRRDRGETQYFGPGTRLLVL.

A remark on this clone: Different DNA sequences within this sample yield the same CDR3. This chain links TRBV6-2 or TRBV6-3 with TRBJ2-1; TRBD2 matches at 10 bases. Germline V lookup: CDR1 MNHEY, CDR2 SVGEGT. The V and J ends lost 2 bases and 6 bases, in that order; junction bases with no gene match: 7. This CDR3 is built from 16 residues. The chain's CDR3 is CASSYPLAGVINEQFF. The CDR3 region has the DNA TGTGCCAGCAGTTACCCCCTAGCGGGAGTGATCAATGAGCAGTTCTTC.

V is TRBV5-1 and J is TRBJ1-1, with TRBD1 identical over 7 bases. The ends lost 4 bases at V and 1 base at J; junction bases unmatched: 7. The CDR3 is 15 amino acids. CDR1 is SGHRS, CDR2 YFSETQ, per germline. CDR3 in DNA: TGCGCCAGCAGCACCCGGACAGGACAGAACACTGAAGCTTTCTTT. Translated, it gives CASSTRTGQNTEAFF. Full variable domain (remainder filled in from reference TRBV5-1 and TRBJ1-1): KAGVTQTPRYLIKTRGQQVTLSCSPISGHRSVSWYQQTPGQGLQFLFEYFSETQRNKGNFPGRFSGRQFSNSRSEMNVSTLELGDSALYLCASSTRTGQNTEAFFGQGTRLTVV.